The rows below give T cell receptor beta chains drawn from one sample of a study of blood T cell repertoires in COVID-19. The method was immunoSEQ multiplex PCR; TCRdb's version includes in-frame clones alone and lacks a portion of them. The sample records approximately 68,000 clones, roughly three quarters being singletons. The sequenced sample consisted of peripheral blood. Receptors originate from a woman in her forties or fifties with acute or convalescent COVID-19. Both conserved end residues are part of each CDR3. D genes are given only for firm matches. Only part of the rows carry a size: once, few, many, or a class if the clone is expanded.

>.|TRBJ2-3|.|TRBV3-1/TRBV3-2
CASSQGEADTQYF
TGTGCCAGCAGCCAAGGGGAGGCAGATACGCAGTATTTT
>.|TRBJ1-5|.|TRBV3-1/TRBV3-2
CASSRGGGNQPQHF
TGTGCCAGCAGCCGTGGGGGGGGCAATCAGCCCCAGCATTTT
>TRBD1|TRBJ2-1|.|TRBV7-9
CASSPTDRGPHNEQFF
TGTGCCAGCAGCCCTACCGACAGGGGGCCGCACAATGAGCAGTTCTTC
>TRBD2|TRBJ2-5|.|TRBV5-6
CASRISSGVQETQYF
TGTGCCAGCAGAATCTCTAGCGGGGTACAAGAGACCCAGTACTTC
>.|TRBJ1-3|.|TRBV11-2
CASSLDLILDRPGNTIYF
TGTGCCAGCAGCTTAGATCTTATTCTAGACAGGCCTGGAAACACCATATATTTT
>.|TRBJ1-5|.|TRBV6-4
CASSAGRPQHF
TGTGCCAGCAGTGCGGGGAGGCCCCAGCATTTT
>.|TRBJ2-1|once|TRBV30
CAWSVKRNHNEQFF
TGTGCCTGGAGTGTTAAGCGGAATCACAATGAGCAGTTCTTC
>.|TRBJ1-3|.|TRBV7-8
CASSLGGRDSGNTIYF
TGTGCCAGCAGCCTAGGTGGGAGGGACTCTGGAAACACCATATATTTT
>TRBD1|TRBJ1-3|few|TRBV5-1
CASSVGQGTNTIYF
TGCGCCAGCAGCGTTGGACAGGGGACCAACACCATATATTTT
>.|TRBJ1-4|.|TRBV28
CASSFLPGTNEKLFF
TGTGCCAGCAGTTTCTTGCCAGGGACTAATGAAAAACTGTTTTTT
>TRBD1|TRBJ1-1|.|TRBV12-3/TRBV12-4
CASRGQTYTEAFF
TGTGCCAGCAGGGGACAGACGTACACTGAAGCTTTCTTT
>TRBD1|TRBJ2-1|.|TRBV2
CASMGQGANEQFF
TGTGCCAGCATGGGACAGGGGGCGAATGAGCAGTTCTTC
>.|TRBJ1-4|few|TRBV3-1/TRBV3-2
CASSHLGRDGEKLFF
TGTGCCAGCAGCCACCTTGGGAGGGACGGTGAAAAACTGTTTTTT
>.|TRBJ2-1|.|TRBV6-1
CASSEGGEQFF
TGTGCCAGCAGTGAAGGGGGCGAGCAGTTCTTC
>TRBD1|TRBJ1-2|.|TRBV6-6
CASSKNLGQGNYGYTF
TGTGCCAGCAGTAAGAATCTGGGACAGGGAAACTATGGCTACACCTTC
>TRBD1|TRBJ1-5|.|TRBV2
CASSEQGAGNQPQHF
TGTGCCAGCAGTGAACAGGGGGCTGGCAATCAGCCCCAGCATTTT
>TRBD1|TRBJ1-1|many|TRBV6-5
CASSHQGGAFF
TGTGCCAGCAGCCACCAGGGGGGAGCTTTCTTT
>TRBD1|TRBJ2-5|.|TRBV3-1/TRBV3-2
CASSPRTGNQETQYF
TGTGCCAGCAGCCCCAGGACAGGGAACCAAGAGACCCAGTACTTC
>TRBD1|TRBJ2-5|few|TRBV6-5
CASSPTGDETQYF
TGTGCCAGCAGTCCCACAGGGGACGAGACCCAGTACTTC
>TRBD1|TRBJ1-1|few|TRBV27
CASSPGTGRREAEAFF
TGTGCCAGCAGTCCCGGGACAGGGCGAAGGGAGGCTGAAGCTTTCTTT
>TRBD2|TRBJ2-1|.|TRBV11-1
CASSVGLAGIDEQFF
TGTGCCAGCAGCGTGGGACTAGCGGGGATCGATGAGCAGTTCTTC
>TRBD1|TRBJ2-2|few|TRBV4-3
CASSQGQGIGELFF
TGCGCCAGCAGCCAAGGACAGGGCATCGGGGAGCTGTTTTTT
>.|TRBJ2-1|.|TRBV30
CAWMWGRTGTYNEQFF
TGTGCCTGGATGTGGGGGCGAACAGGGACGTACAATGAGCAGTTCTTC
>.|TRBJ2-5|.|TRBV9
CASSPALVLTGETQYF
TGTGCCAGCAGCCCAGCGTTGGTTCTGACCGGAGAGACCCAGTACTTC
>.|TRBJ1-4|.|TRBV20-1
CSASWQDREKLFF
TGCAGTGCTAGTTGGCAGGATCGGGAAAAACTGTTTTTT
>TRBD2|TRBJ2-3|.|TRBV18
CASSRSSGGAQDTQYF
TGTGCCAGCTCACGATCTAGCGGGGGGGCCCAAGATACGCAGTATTTT